What follows are 14 T cell receptor beta chains derived from one specimen sequenced in a study of T cell changes during pregnancy in multiple sclerosis. The table came from immunoSEQ multiplex PCR; TCRdb's copy has only in-frame clones and leaves some out. The top ten hold 0.15% to 0.2% of the sample, which has some 50,000 clones, approximately 90% seen once. This sample comprised CD4+ T cells from peripheral blood mononuclear cells, obtained in the second trimester of pregnancy. The receptors were gathered from a female donor with multiple sclerosis, enrolled in a pregnancy study.

This clone was observed a few times. The chain combines TRBV7-9 with TRBJ1-1, with D uncertain. Germline V gene lookup returns CDR1 SEHNR and CDR2 FQNEAQ (reference sequence). The CDR3 spans 13 residues. Trimming pared 5 bases from V and 10 bases from J, leaving 17 bases between. CDR3 protein: CASSPLGAVGAFF. CDR3 DNA sequence: TGTGCCAGCAGCCCCTTGGGAGCAGTCGGAGCTTTCTTT.

This chain joins TRBV19 and TRBJ2-3; 10 bases match TRBD2. From germline, CDR1 is LNHDA and CDR2 SQIVND (reference sequence). Germline trimming cut 6 bases from V and 4 bases from J; bases unmatched to any gene: 7. The CDR3 contains 15 residues. The DNA for the CDR3 is TGTGCCAGTAGCTCCCCTAGCGGGAGCCCAGATACGCAGTATTTT. Amino acid sequence: CASSSPSGSPDTQYF.

This clone showed up just once. The chain links TRBV14 to TRBJ2-3; TRBD2 aligns across 7 bases. Per the germline V gene, CDR1 is SGHDN and CDR2 is FVKESK. The ends lost 4 bases at V and 6 bases at J; junction bases unmatched: 16. The CDR3 consists of 17 residues. The CDR3 here is CASSPRGAGLPSDTQYF. DNA of the CDR3: TGTGCCAGCAGCCCGCGAGGAGCGGGGCTCCCTTCGGATACGCAGTATTTT.

This clone came up a few times. The J gene is TRBJ2-5, the V gene TRBV7-3, with D perhaps matching TRBD1 (5 bases). CDR3 length: 15 amino acids. With 1 base removed from V and 7 bases from J, the gap between germline ends came to 16 bases. Germline lookup yields CDR1 SGHTA and CDR2 FQGTGA. The chain's CDR3 is CASSLKGRDSGTQYF. DNA of the CDR3: TGTGCCAGCAGCTTAAAGGGTCGTGACAGTGGGACCCAGTACTTC.

In this sample, this clone turned up once. The V and J genes are TRBV2 and TRBJ1-5, with D tentatively TRBD1 (6 bases). Germline CDR1 and CDR2: SNHLY and FYNNEI. The CDR3 is 15 amino acids. V was cut by 4 bases and J by 0 bases, with 10 bases left in between. The CDR3 region is CASSVTGNSNQPQHF. CDR3 coding DNA: TGTGCCAGCAGTGTCACAGGGAATAGCAATCAGCCCCAGCATTTT.

This sequence joins TRBV14 and TRBJ2-7, with D perhaps TRBD2 (6 bases). Germline CDR1 SGHDN, CDR2 FVKESK. The CDR3 is 13 residues long. Between the trimmed V and J ends, which lost 2 bases and 6 bases, there was a span of 11 bases. The CDR3 sequence is CASSQFRDSEQYF. The DNA for the CDR3 is TGTGCCAGCAGCCAATTCCGGGACTCCGAGCAGTACTTC.

The genes are TRBV27 and TRBJ1-1; 9 nucleotides match TRBD1. The CDR3 runs 13 residues. J gave up 5 bases and V 10 bases, and 8 bases lay outside the gene matches. Germline CDR1 and CDR2: MNHEY and SMNVEV (reference sequence). CDR3 loop: CAIGTGIRTEAFF. CDR3 in DNA: TGTGCCATCGGGACAGGGATACGAACTGAAGCTTTCTTT.

V gene TRBV6-5 combines with J gene TRBJ1-5, with 7 bases matching TRBD1. Germline V gene sequence: CDR1 MNHEY, CDR2 SVGAGI. The CDR3 extends over 13 amino acids. Trimming cost V 5 bases and J 3 bases; bases outside gene matches: 1. This CDR3 is CASSTGVNQPQHF. In nucleotides, the CDR3 is TGTGCCAGCAGTACAGGGGTCAATCAGCCCCAGCATTTT.

This clone occurred once. This rearrangement joins TRBV7-6 to TRBJ1-1; tentative D call: TRBD1 (5 bases). The CDR3 is 15 amino acids. Germline V gene data show CDR1 as SGHVS and CDR2 as FNYEAQ. The V end lost 0 bases, the J end lost 4 bases, and 12 bases lay between the germline ends. The chain's CDR3 is CASSLAARAVTEAFF. CDR3 DNA: TGTGCCAGCAGCTTAGCGGCCAGGGCGGTCACTGAAGCTTTCTTT.

The chain links TRBV11-2 to TRBJ1-3; perhaps TRBD1 as D (6 bases). The CDR3 is 18 residues long. CDR1 is SGHAT and CDR2 is FQNNGV in the germline V gene. Deletions cut 2 bases from V and 0 bases from J, with 17 bases between. The CDR3 is CASSLRGQQAGSGNTIYF. The CDR3 DNA follows: TGTGCCAGCAGCTTACGAGGACAGCAAGCCGGCTCTGGAAACACCATATATTTT.

V usage is TRBV11-2 and J usage is TRBJ2-1; 12 positions match TRBD1. The ends lost 2 bases at V and 8 bases at J; junction bases unmatched: 7. The CDR3 contains 16 residues. CDR1 and CDR2 from the germline V gene are SGHAT and FQNNGV. The CDR3 nucleotides are TGTGCCAGCAGCTTACGGATGGGACAGGGGGCCTATGAGCAGTTCTTC. This sequence encodes CASSLRMGQGAYEQFF.

The rearrangement uses TRBV7-2 and TRBJ2-5; D unresolved. CDR1 is SGHTA, CDR2 FQGNSA, per germline. V lost 0 bases and J 1 base, leaving 12 bases between the germline ends. The CDR3 has 16 amino acids. The CDR3 nucleotides read TGTGCCAGCAGCTTAGCCCTAAACCCCCTCCAAGAGACCCAGTACTTC. Protein product: CASSLALNPLQETQYF. Together with reference TRBV7-2 and TRBJ2-5, the CDR3 gives the full variable domain: GAGVSQSPSNKVTEKGKDVELRCDPISGHTALYWYRQSLGQGLEFLIYFQGNSAPDKSGLPSDRFSAERTGGSVSTLTIQRTQQEDSAVYLCASSLALNPLQETQYFGPGTRLLVL.

CDR3 coding DNA: TGTGCCAGTAGTATACAGGGGGCGGAGAGTGGCTACACCTTC. It yields the protein CASSIQGAESGYTF. This chain connects TRBV19 to TRBJ1-2; 8 positions match TRBD1. From germline, CDR1 is LNHDA and CDR2 SQIVND (reference sequence). V trimming: 2 bases; J trimming: 7 bases; junction bases outside the gene matches: 6. The length of the CDR3 is 14 residues.

The chain is built from TRBV5-1 and TRBJ1-2; 7 bases map to TRBD1. V trimming: 1 base; J trimming: 8 bases; junction bases outside the gene matches: 5. Germline V CDR1 and CDR2: SGHRS, YFSETQ. This CDR3 has 13 residues. CDR3 bases: TGCGCCAGCAGCTTGAGAGGGACAGAAGGCTACACCTTC. Translation gives CASSLRGTEGYTF.